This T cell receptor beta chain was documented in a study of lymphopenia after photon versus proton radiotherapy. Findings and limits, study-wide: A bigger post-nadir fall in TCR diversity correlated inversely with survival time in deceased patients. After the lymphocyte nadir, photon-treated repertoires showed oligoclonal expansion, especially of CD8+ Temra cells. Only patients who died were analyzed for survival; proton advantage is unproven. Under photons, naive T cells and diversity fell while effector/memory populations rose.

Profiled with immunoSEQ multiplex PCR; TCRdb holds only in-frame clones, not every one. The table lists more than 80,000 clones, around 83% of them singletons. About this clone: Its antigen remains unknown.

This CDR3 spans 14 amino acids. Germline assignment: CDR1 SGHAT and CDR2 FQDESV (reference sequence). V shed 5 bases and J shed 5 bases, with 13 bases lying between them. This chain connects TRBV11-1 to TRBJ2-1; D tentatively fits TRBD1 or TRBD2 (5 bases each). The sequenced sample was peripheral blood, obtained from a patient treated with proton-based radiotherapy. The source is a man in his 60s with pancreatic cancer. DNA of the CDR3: TGTGCCAGCAGCGGGGCCGGGGCCCACAATGAGCAGTTCTTC. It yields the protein CASSGAGAHNEQFF.